A selection of T cell receptor beta chains follows, all from one sample in a study of type 1 regulatory T cells. In TCRdb, the reads were re-called with MiXCR into one record per CDR3 protein. The data contain fewer than 80,000 distinct CDR3 sequences, about a fifth of them singletons. Antigens for these TCRs are unknown. Source material: cultured type 1 regulatory T (Tr1) cells, either the whole culture or a sorted fraction (not recorded which). The receptors derive from a human donor in good health. The CDR3 runs from the conserved cysteine through the conserved F or W. A D gene is named only where the DNA matches it firmly. Rows may omit the clone size; those that give it use once, few, many or a size class.

D gene,clone size,J gene,V gene,CDR3 protein,CDR3 DNA
-,once,TRBJ1-1,TRBV18,CASSPPVVGANTEAFF,TGTGCCAGCTCCCCTCCGGTGGTGGGGGCAAACACTGAAGCTTTCTTT
TRBD2,few,TRBJ2-1,TRBV12-3/TRBV12-4,CASNILAGGGDEQFF,TGTGCCAGCAACATACTAGCGGGAGGAGGGGATGAGCAGTTCTTC
-,-,TRBJ1-1,TRBV19,CASSHDRWTEAFF,TGTGCCAGTAGTCACGACAGGTGGACTGAAGCTTTCTTT
-,-,TRBJ2-1,TRBV7-2,CASSLDIGTVEQFF,TGTGCCAGCAGCTTAGATATAGGTACGGTTGAGCAGTTCTTC
-,-,TRBJ2-1,TRBV5-1,CASSLLGGRSYNEQFF,TGCGCCAGCAGCTTGTTAGGGGGTAGGTCCTACAATGAGCAGTTCTTC
TRBD2,many,TRBJ2-7,TRBV9,CASSVGIGAGAPEQYF,TGTGCCAGCAGCGTAGGTATCGGGGCGGGAGCTCCCGAGCAGTACTTC
-,few,TRBJ1-1,TRBV28,CASSPPGRLGTEAFF,TGTGCCAGCAGTCCCCCGGGCAGGTTGGGGACTGAAGCTTTCTTT
-,-,TRBJ1-1,TRBV29-1,CSVRRGAGYTEAFF,TGCAGCGTTAGAAGAGGGGCTGGGTACACTGAAGCTTTCTTT
-,-,TRBJ2-1,TRBV20-1,CSANGRGRHNEQFF,TGCAGTGCTAACGGAAGAGGTCGGCACAATGAGCAGTTCTTC
TRBD1,few,TRBJ2-1,TRBV14,CASQGQLYNEQFF,TGTGCCAGCCAGGGACAGCTCTACAATGAGCAGTTCTTC
-,-,TRBJ1-6,TRBV7-3,CASSLGSGRNSPLHF,TGTGCCAGCAGCTTAGGGTCGGGGCGAAATTCACCCCTCCACTTT
TRBD1,-,TRBJ1-2,TRBV7-9,CASSLTGENGYTF,TGTGCCAGCAGCTTGACAGGGGAAAATGGCTACACCTTC
TRBD1,few,TRBJ2-7,TRBV20-1,CSAQGLGYEQYF,TGCAGTGCACAGGGGCTTGGCTACGAGCAGTACTTC
TRBD2,-,TRBJ2-5,TRBV20-1,CSASTWGGETQYF,TGCAGTGCTTCGACATGGGGGGGAGAGACCCAGTACTTC
TRBD1,few,TRBJ2-1,TRBV30,CAWSGDRGYEQFF,TGTGCCTGGAGCGGAGACAGGGGCTATGAGCAGTTCTTC
-,-,TRBJ1-2,TRBV27,CASSQNRVSGHGYTF,TGTGCCAGCAGTCAAAATCGGGTCTCAGGGCATGGCTACACCTTC
-,few,TRBJ2-2,TRBV7-3,CASSNPSLTGELFF,TGTGCCAGCAGCAATCCTTCCCTAACCGGGGAGCTGTTTTTT
TRBD1,-,TRBJ2-6,TRBV5-6,CASASGTGISGANVLTF,TGTGCCAGCGCATCAGGGACAGGGATCTCTGGGGCCAACGTCCTGACTTTC
TRBD2,few,TRBJ2-7,TRBV20-1,CSARLPSGSIHEQYF,TGCAGTGCTAGATTGCCTAGCGGGAGTATCCACGAGCAGTACTTC
-,many,TRBJ2-5,TRBV10-3,CATSTGSETQYF,TGTGCCACCTCCACAGGGTCCGAGACCCAGTACTTC
-,-,TRBJ1-4,TRBV5-1,CASSLSHSNEKLFF,TGCGCCAGCAGCTTGTCCCACTCTAATGAAAAACTGTTTTTT
-,-,TRBJ2-7,TRBV7-3,CASSLLQGYEQYF,TGTGCCAGCAGCTTGCTACAGGGCTACGAGCAGTACTTC
-,few,TRBJ1-2,TRBV28,CASEPDSFYGYTF,TGTGCCAGCGAACCGGACAGCTTCTATGGCTACACCTTC
-,many,TRBJ1-2,TRBV20-1,CSARKDRSNYGYTF,TGCAGTGCTAGGAAAGACAGATCTAACTATGGCTACACCTTC
-,-,TRBJ2-2,TRBV7-3,CASSPTRATGELFF,TGTGCTAGCAGCCCTACCCGAGCCACCGGGGAGCTGTTTTTT
TRBD1,-,TRBJ1-1,TRBV9,CASSLRDRGFYTEAFF,TGTGCCAGCAGCCTCAGGGACAGGGGTTTTTACACTGAAGCTTTCTTT
TRBD1,-,TRBJ1-5,TRBV10-3,CAISARTGGSASSHQPQHF,TGTGCCATCAGTGCGCGGACAGGGGGTAGCGCATCTAGCCATCAGCCCCAGCATTTT
-,-,TRBJ2-7,TRBV12-3/TRBV12-4,CAGSFGAQGLEQYF,TGTGCCGGCAGTTTTGGGGCTCAGGGGCTCGAGCAGTACTTC
-,few,TRBJ2-5,TRBV12-3/TRBV12-4,CASSWSLGRRETQYF,TGTGCCAGCAGTTGGTCCTTGGGCCGAAGGGAGACCCAGTACTTC
-,few,TRBJ2-2,TRBV5-1,CASSLDTGELFF,TGCGCCAGCAGCTTGGACACCGGGGAGCTGTTTTTT
-,-,TRBJ1-4,TRBV10-3,CAISESASAKLFF,TGTGCCATCAGTGAGTCGGCGTCCGCAAAACTGTTTTTT
-,few,TRBJ2-5,TRBV10-3,CAISEEETQYF,TGTGCCATCAGTGAGGAAGAGACCCAGTACTTC
-,-,TRBJ2-1,TRBV11-2,CASSLSGLNNEQFF,TGTGCCAGCAGCTTGTCAGGGCTGAACAATGAGCAGTTCTTC
-,many,TRBJ1-6,TRBV5-1,CASSGPGHLILHF,TGCGCCAGCAGCGGACCGGGACATTTGATCCTCCACTTT
-,many,TRBJ2-6,TRBV5-6,CASSGGLYSSGANVLTF,TGTGCCAGCAGCGGGGGACTGTATAGCTCTGGGGCCAACGTCCTGACTTTC
-,-,TRBJ2-3,TRBV5-4,CASSFTGVGDTQYF,TGTGCCAGCAGCTTCACGGGAGTGGGAGATACGCAGTATTTT
-,once,TRBJ1-2,TRBV6-1,CASSVQNDYTF,TGTGCCAGCAGTGTACAGAATGACTACACCTTC
-,few,TRBJ2-2,TRBV28,CASESGNTGELFF,TGTGCCAGCGAGTCTGGGAACACCGGGGAGCTGTTTTTT
TRBD1,few,TRBJ1-5,TRBV6-2/TRBV6-3,CASSYSTGGYGQPQHF,TGTGCCAGCAGTTACTCGACAGGGGGGTATGGCCAGCCCCAGCATTTT
TRBD2,few,TRBJ2-3,TRBV20-1,CSARTVAGPTSDTQYF,TGCAGTGCTAGAACCGTAGCGGGACCAACGTCAGATACGCAGTATTTT
-,-,TRBJ2-4,TRBV12-3/TRBV12-4,CASSLGSQLAKNIQYF,TGTGCCAGCAGTTTAGGGTCACAGCTAGCCAAAAACATTCAGTACTTC
-,-,TRBJ2-3,TRBV7-3,CASSFNEGDTQYF,TGTGCCAGCAGCTTCAATGAAGGGGATACGCAGTATTTT
-,few,TRBJ2-5,TRBV6-6,CASSPGAQETQYF,TGTGCCAGCAGCCCTGGCGCGCAAGAGACCCAGTACTTC
TRBD1,-,TRBJ1-5,TRBV20-1,CSARQGMSNQPQHF,TGCAGTGCCAGACAGGGGATGAGCAATCAGCCCCAGCATTTT
-,few,TRBJ1-5,TRBV6-6,CASSYQGTNQPQHF,TGTGCCAGCAGTTACCAGGGGACCAATCAGCCCCAGCATTTT
-,once,TRBJ2-7,TRBV5-6,CASSLLGYYEQYF,TGTGCCAGCAGCTTGTTGGGATACTACGAGCAGTACTTC